The 15 T cell receptor beta chains presented below share a single source sample, sequenced in a study of spatial heterogeneity in lung cancer. Described time point: sample taken at primary tumor resection. TCRdb processed the 5' RACE reads anew with MiXCR; each CDR3 protein has one entry. The repertoire holds tens of thousands of distinct CDR3 sequences, with under 8% as singletons. Source: PBMCs, taken at surgery. These receptors were obtained from a female donor with early-stage non-small cell lung cancer.

The rearrangement links TRBV9 to TRBJ1-4; D gene ambiguous. Germline V gene lookup returns CDR1 SGDLS and CDR2 YYNGEE. There are 16 residues in the CDR3. V was trimmed by 0 bases and J by 0 bases, leaving 9 bases between them. The CDR3 protein is CASSVDQFATNEKLFF. The CDR3 nucleotides read TGTGCCAGCAGCGTAGACCAGTTTGCAACTAATGAAAAACTGTTTTTT.

Ten or more counts support this clonotype. The chain recombines TRBV28 with TRBJ2-5, with 7 bases matching TRBD1. The CDR3 extends over 15 amino acids. Germline V gene data show CDR1 as MDHEN and CDR2 as SYDVKM. V dropped 5 bases and J dropped 1; count of bases not matched to a gene: 7. CDR3 sequence reads: CASSPPGTAQETQYF. CDR3 coding DNA: TGTGCCAGCAGTCCCCCCGGGACAGCCCAAGAGACCCAGTACTTC.

This clonotype was detected ten times or more. The chain carries TRBV7-6 and TRBJ2-7; D may be TRBD1 (5 bases). Looked up from germline, CDR1 is SGHVS and CDR2 is FNYEAQ. The CDR3 has 13 residues. The V and J ends lost 3 bases and 6 bases respectively, with 12 bases between them. CDR3 region: CASSFDRRGEQYF. The CDR3 bases are TGTGCCAGCAGCTTCGACAGAAGGGGCGAGCAGTACTTC.

This clonotype was found many times. This chain links TRBV29-1 with TRBJ2-3; D not resolved. V lost 3 bases and J lost 1, with 5 bases in between. Germline V gene data show CDR1 as SQVTM and CDR2 as ANQGSEA. The CDR3 consists of 12 residues. This CDR3 reads CSVDLGTDTQYF. DNA of the CDR3: TGCAGCGTTGACCTTGGCACAGATACGCAGTATTTT.

This clonotype was recorded at least ten times. J is TRBJ1-5 and V is TRBV5-5; tentatively, D is TRBD1 (6 bases). CDR1 is SGHKS, CDR2 YYEKEE, per germline (reference sequence). With 3 bases removed from V and 1 base from J, the gap between germline ends came to 14 bases. CDR3 length: 16 amino acids. CDR3 in DNA: TGTGCCAGCAGCTCCAATCCGCAGGGGAGCAATCAGCCCCAGCATTTT. Amino acids: CASSSNPQGSNQPQHF.

This chain links TRBV7-2 with TRBJ2-7; possible D gene TRBD1, 5 bases. Germline CDR1 is SGHTA and CDR2 is FQGNSA. Trimming cost V 2 bases and J 2 bases, with 19 bases left between them. This CDR3 region has 17 residues. CDR3 in amino acids: CASSLRGGAIIPYEQYF. The CDR3 DNA reads as TGTGCCAGCAGCTTAAGGGGTGGGGCAATCATTCCCTACGAGCAGTACTTC.

This clonotype was picked up a small number of times. The V call is TRBV9, the J call TRBJ2-2; 8 nucleotides line up with TRBD2. This CDR3 is built from 15 residues. Germline V CDR1 and CDR2: SGDLS, YYNGEE. V shed 2 bases and J 0 bases; nucleotides not matched to a gene: 0. The CDR3 reads CASSVSGANTGELFF. The DNA for the CDR3 is TGTGCCAGCAGCGTTAGCGGGGCGAACACCGGGGAGCTGTTTTTT.

This clonotype was seen ten or more times. This chain joins TRBV3-1 and TRBJ2-5; D uncertain. The V end was cut by 0 bases, the J end by 2 bases, with 10 bases between. This CDR3 spans 15 amino acids. CDR1 is LGHDT and CDR2 is YNNKEL in the germline V gene (reference sequence). The CDR3 DNA is TGTGCCAGCAGCCAAGAGTGGGGTCTTCAAGAGACCCAGTACTTC. Translated: CASSQEWGLQETQYF.

This clonotype was observed at least ten times. V is TRBV5-1 and J is TRBJ1-1, with a possible D match to TRBD1 (5 bases). This CDR3 comprises 14 residues. The V end was cut by 2 bases, the J end by 2 bases, with 10 bases between. Germline loops: CDR1 SGHRS, CDR2 YFSETQ. DNA of the CDR3: TGCGCCAGCAGCTTAGCCGGGACCAACACTGAAGCTTTCTTT. It specifies CASSLAGTNTEAFF.

This clonotype was counted between two and nine times. The V gene is TRBV20-1, the J gene TRBJ1-6; TRBD1 aligns across 7 bases. The trim removed 1 base at V and 6 bases at J, leaving 9 bases unmatched. Per germline, CDR1 DFQATT and CDR2 SNEGSKA (reference sequence). The CDR3 is made up of 16 amino acids. CDR3 residues: CSARANWGQPNSPLHF. In nucleotides, the CDR3 is TGCAGTGCTAGAGCTAATTGGGGACAGCCTAATTCACCCCTCCACTTT.

A note on this clonotype: Possible read error: a much larger clone is one base away. The missing conserved phenylalanine or tryptophan at the end of this CDR3 makes a read error likely. The chain has TRBV28 and TRBJ1-1; D gene uncertain. The CDR3 spans 13 residues. The V end was cut by 3 bases, the J end by 0 bases, with 5 bases between. Germline V lookup: CDR1 MDHEN, CDR2 SYDVKM. CDR3 sequence reads: CASSFGLNTEAFS. The CDR3 nucleotides read TGTGCCAGCAGTTTTGGATTGAACACTGAAGCTTTCTCT.

This clonotype appeared many times. V is TRBV24-1 and J is TRBJ2-2; D is unresolved. Per the germline V gene, CDR1 is KGHDR and CDR2 is SFDVKD. This CDR3 region has 12 residues. V dropped 9 bases and J dropped 4 bases, with 8 bases sitting between them. The CDR3 loop reads CATELATGELFF. As DNA, the CDR3 is TGTGCCACCGAGTTGGCCACCGGGGAGCTGTTTTTT.

This clonotype showed up many times. V usage is TRBV20-1 and J usage is TRBJ2-7; 7 bases line up with TRBD1. V was pared by 0 bases and J by 2 bases, with 10 bases of the junction left unmatched. Germline values: CDR1 DFQATT, CDR2 SNEGSKA (reference sequence). The CDR3 is 16 residues long. The CDR3 sequence is CSARDPYGQEAYEQYF. Written as DNA, the CDR3 is TGCAGTGCTAGAGATCCCTATGGACAGGAGGCCTACGAGCAGTACTTC.

This clonotype has ten or more counts. This chain uses TRBV10-3 with TRBJ1-5; D is undetermined. The CDR3 is made up of 12 amino acids. Germline loops: CDR1 ENHRY, CDR2 SYGVKD. V shed 6 bases and J shed 7 bases, with 10 bases lying between them. CDR3 sequence: CAISTGGQPQHF. The CDR3 DNA reads as TGTGCCATCAGCACGGGAGGGCAGCCCCAGCATTTT.

The CDR3 DNA is TGTGCCAGCAATGCCAATCCCGGAAACACCATATATTTT. It encodes CASNANPGNTIYF. J is TRBJ1-3 and V is TRBV2; no definite D call. The CDR3 sequence is 13 residues long. Trimming left V 7 bases short and J 4 bases short, with 11 bases between. Germline loops: CDR1 SNHLY, CDR2 FYNNEI.